This T cell receptor (beta chain) was captured in a study of control samples from healthy donors and cancer patients. TCRdb keeps only in-frame clones here, not all; method: immunoSEQ multiplex PCR. The sample includes 52,000 or so clones, around 94% seen only once; the top ten take 4%. Germline CDR1 reads WNHNN; CDR2 reads SYGVQD (reference sequence). V lost 0 bases to trimming and J lost 4 bases, with 6 bases between them. This CDR3 contains 13 residues. This chain uses TRBV10-1 with TRBJ2-5; the D gene is possibly TRBD2 (6 bases). The specimen was blood. The TCR sequence derives from a man younger than 40 in good health. The CDR3 sequence: CASSESGGETQYF. The CDR3, as DNA: TGCGCCAGCAGTGAGTCGGGGGGAGAGACCCAGTACTTC.